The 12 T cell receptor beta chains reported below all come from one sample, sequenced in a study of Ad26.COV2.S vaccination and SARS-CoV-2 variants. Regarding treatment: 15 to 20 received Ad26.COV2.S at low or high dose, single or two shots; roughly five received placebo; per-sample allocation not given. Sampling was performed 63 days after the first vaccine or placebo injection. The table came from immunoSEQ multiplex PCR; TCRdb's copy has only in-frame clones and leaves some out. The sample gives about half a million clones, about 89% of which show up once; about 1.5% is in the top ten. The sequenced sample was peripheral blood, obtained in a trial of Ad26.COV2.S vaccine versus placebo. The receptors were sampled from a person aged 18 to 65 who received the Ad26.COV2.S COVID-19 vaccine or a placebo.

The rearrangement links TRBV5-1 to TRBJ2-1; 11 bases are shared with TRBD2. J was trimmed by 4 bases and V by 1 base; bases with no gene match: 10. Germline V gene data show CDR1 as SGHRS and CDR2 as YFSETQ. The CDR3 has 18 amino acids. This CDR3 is CASSLILAGAMRYNEQFF. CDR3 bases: TGCGCCAGCAGCTTGATACTAGCGGGGGCTATGAGGTACAATGAGCAGTTCTTC.

The CDR3 nucleotides are TGTGCCAGCAGACTTAGCGGGAGCTCCTACAATGAGCAGTTCTTC. Residues: CASRLSGSSYNEQFF. The V call is TRBV3-1 (or the pseudogene TRBV3-2), the J call TRBJ2-1, with 9 nucleotides matching TRBD2. CDR3 length equals 15 residues. Trimming took 6 bases from V and 0 from J; bases not matched to a gene: 3. The germline V gene encodes CDR1 LGHDT and CDR2 YNNKEL (reference sequence).

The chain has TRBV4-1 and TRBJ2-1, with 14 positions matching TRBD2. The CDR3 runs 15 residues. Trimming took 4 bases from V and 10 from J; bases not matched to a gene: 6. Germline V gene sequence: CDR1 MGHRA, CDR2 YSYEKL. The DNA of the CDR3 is TGCGCCAGCAGCCGAGGGACTAGCGGGGGTCGAGAGCAGTTCTTC. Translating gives CASSRGTSGGREQFF.

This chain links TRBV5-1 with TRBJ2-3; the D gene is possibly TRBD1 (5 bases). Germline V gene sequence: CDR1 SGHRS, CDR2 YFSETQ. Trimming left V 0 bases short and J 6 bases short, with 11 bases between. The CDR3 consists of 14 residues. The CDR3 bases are TGCGCCAGCAGCTTGGGGGGTAGGGGCGATACGCAGTATTTT. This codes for CASSLGGRGDTQYF.

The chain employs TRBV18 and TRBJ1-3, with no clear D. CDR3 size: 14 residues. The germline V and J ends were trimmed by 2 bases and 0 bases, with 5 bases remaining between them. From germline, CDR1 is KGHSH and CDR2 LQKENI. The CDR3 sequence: CASSPASSGNTIYF. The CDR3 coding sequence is TGTGCCAGCTCACCAGCGAGCTCTGGAAACACCATATATTTT.

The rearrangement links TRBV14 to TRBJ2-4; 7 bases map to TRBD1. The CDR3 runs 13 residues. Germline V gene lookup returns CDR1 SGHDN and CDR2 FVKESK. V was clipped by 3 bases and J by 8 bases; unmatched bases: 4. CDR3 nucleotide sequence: TGTGCCAGCAGCCAGGACAGGCGCGACATTCAGTACTTC. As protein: CASSQDRRDIQYF.

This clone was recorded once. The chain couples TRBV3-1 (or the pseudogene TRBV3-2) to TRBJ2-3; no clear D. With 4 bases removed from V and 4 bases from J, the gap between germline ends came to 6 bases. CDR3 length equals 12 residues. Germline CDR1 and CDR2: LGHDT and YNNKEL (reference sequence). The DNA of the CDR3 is TGTGCCAGCAGCCGCGGTCCAGATACGCAGTATTTT. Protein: CASSRGPDTQYF.

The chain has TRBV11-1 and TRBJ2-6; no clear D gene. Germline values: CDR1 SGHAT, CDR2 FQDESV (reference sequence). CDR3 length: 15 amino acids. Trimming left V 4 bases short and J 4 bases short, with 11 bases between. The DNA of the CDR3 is TGTGCCAGCAGCTCTTCCCCGTTGGGGGCCAACGTCCTGACTTTC. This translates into CASSSSPLGANVLTF.

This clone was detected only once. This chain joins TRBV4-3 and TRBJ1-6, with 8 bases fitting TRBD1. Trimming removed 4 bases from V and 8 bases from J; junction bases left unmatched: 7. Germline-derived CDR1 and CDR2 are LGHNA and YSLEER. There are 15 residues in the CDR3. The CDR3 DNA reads TGCGCCAGCAGCCGCAAACAGGGGGTTGATTCACCCCTCCACTTT. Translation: CASSRKQGVDSPLHF.

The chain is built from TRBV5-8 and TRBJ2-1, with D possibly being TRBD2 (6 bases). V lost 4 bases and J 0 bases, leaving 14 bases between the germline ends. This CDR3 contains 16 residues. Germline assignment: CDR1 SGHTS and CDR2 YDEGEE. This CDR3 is CASSPGDGSSYNEQFF. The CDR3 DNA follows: TGTGCCAGCAGCCCAGGAGACGGGAGCTCCTACAATGAGCAGTTCTTC.

The CDR3, as DNA: TGTGCCAGCAGCCCTTCTCACACCGGGGAGCTGTTTTTT. This encodes CASSPSHTGELFF. J is TRBJ2-2 and V is TRBV11-2; D gene unclear. Trimming pared 5 bases from V and 3 bases from J, leaving 7 bases between. This CDR3 has 13 amino acids. From germline, CDR1 is SGHAT and CDR2 FQNNGV.

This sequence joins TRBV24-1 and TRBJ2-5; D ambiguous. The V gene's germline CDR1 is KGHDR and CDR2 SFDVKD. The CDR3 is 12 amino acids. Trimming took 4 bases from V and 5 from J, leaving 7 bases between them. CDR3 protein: CATSDNRETQYF. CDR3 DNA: TGTGCCACCAGTGACAACCGGGAGACCCAGTACTTC.